This T cell receptor beta chain was identified in a study of CD8 T cells in ankylosing spondylitis. Study findings and constraints: The study identified a TCR beta motif of under 10 highly homologous variants that appeared characteristic of ankylosing spondylitis blood. Certain motif variants had earlier been reported in reactive arthritis synovial fluid and blood. The study looked at matched synovial fluid samples from ankylosing spondylitis patients. Disease-linked clones were reported to be significantly enriched there.

Making the TCR beta libraries involved quantitative 5'-RACE with molecular barcodes. A single record per CDR3 protein comes from TCRdb applying MiXCR to the 5' RACE reads. The sample has about 250,000 distinct CDR3 sequences, over 15% seen once. For this clonotype: Antigen: not known.

The junction had 18 bases not matched to a gene; V was cut back by 4 bases and J by 7 bases. Looked up from germline, CDR1 is MDHEN and CDR2 is SYDVKM. The CDR3 has 19 amino acids. Sequenced: blood, either unsorted or a sorted T cell fraction (not recorded which). V gene TRBV28 combines with J gene TRBJ2-1, with 11 bases lining up with TRBD2. The source is a male donor with ankylosing spondylitis or in good health (not recorded which). The CDR3 region is CASSSVGGFTSGRSNEQFF. CDR3 in DNA: TGTGCCAGCAGTTCCGTAGGGGGGTTTACTAGCGGGAGATCAAATGAGCAGTTCTTC.